This TCR beta chain is drawn from a study of blood T cell repertoires in COVID-19. Study summary: Acute-phase and convalescent COVID-19 samples originated in the United States, Italy and Spain. The cDNA or gDNA used as material had been derived from T cells, B-cell-depleted T cells, or PBMCs.

In the authors' methods: Reference gene primers were amplified, and this amplification served to estimate nucleated cell counts. The table came from immunoSEQ multiplex PCR; TCRdb's copy has only in-frame clones and leaves some out. That table furnishes V, J and clone size, whereas the DNA furnished D and trimming. Of some 73,000 clones in the sample, more than 75% were seen once. The CDR3 covers 15 residues. The germline gives CDR1 MNHEY, CDR2 SVGAGI. V was trimmed by 1 base and J by 1 base, leaving 10 bases between them. The TCR sequence derives from a woman aged 55-75 years with acute or convalescent COVID-19. Sequencing was carried out using peripheral blood. V usage is TRBV6-5 and J usage is TRBJ1-2; D remains ambiguous. The chain's CDR3 is CASSYLPTYNYGYTF. In DNA, the CDR3 is TGTGCCAGCAGTTACTTACCGACTTATAACTATGGCTACACCTTC.